The present T cell receptor beta chain was sequenced within a study of blood T cell repertoires in COVID-19 (dated by TCRdb to 2018 to 2020). Concerning the study at large: Samples covering the acute and convalescent phases of COVID-19 were provided by collaborators in the United States, Italy and Spain. The material from the prospective study consisted of cDNA or gDNA derived from T cells, B-cell-depleted T cells, or PBMCs. Subjects who had been exposed to COVID-19, were actively infected with it, or had recovered from it provided the deeply sampled blood TCRbeta repertoires that made up the dataset. The repertoires were made available in a free public database intended to serve as a resource for research on the immune response to SARS-CoV-2. The samples were drawn from the first 160 participants of the ongoing ImmuneRACE study and from roughly 1,300 subjects provided by 6 global collaborators. Sample metadata almost always included a de-identified subject ID, COVID-19 status, age in years and sex. Where available, HLA class I and class II types were obtained from metadata supplied by the sample provider rather than from assay-based typing.

TCRbeta CDR3 regions were amplified from genomic DNA using the immunoSEQ Assay, a bias-controlled multiplex PCR. The published analysis was carried out like this. Within the assay, amplification of reference gene primers was used to estimate how many nucleated cells each sample contained. To quantify the absolute abundance of each unique TCRbeta CDR3 rearrangement, sequence reads were collapsed and filtered. For each sample, productive Simpson clonality was calculated by taking the square root of Simpson's diversity index across productive rearrangements. TCRdb obtained this table from immuneACCESS and retained in-frame rearrangements with V and J assigned. These tables miss some clones; where compared with another copy, unresolved V genes account for less than half of the shortfall, and the remainder is unexplained. D and trimming were read from the DNA, whereas the V and J calls and clone size are those reported in that table. Present in this sample are around 170,000 clones, 83% of which were seen just once. The ten biggest clones cover approximately 1.4% of the sample.

As concerns this clone: Its antigen is not yet known. The record has no base qualities; no much larger clone is one base away.

Each collaborating institution followed its own protocols to collect whole blood in K2EDTA tubes. Collaborator samples were shipped for TCRbeta analysis as frozen whole blood, isolated PBMCs, or DNA extracted from either sample type. Results and caveats for the whole study, not just this receptor: The amount of clinical and demographic metadata varied by source and participant and was provided uncurated.

CDR1 KGHSH and CDR2 LQKENI are derived from the germline V gene. The CDR3 sequence holds 16 residues, the cysteine and phenylalanine included. The retained sequence is limited to the CDR3, 48 bases, with the frame set at the first base. V lost 1 base and J lost 3 bases, and the count of bases not matched to a germline gene is 8. This sequence was found in a human donor in a cohort sampled during active COVID-19. The sequence joins TRBV18 to TRBJ1-2, and 7 bases in between align with TRBD1. Sequencing input: peripheral blood. In nucleotides, the sequence is TGTGCCAGCTCACCACTCCAGGGGGGAATGGACTATGGCTACACCTTC. Protein translation: CASSPLQGGMDYGYTF.